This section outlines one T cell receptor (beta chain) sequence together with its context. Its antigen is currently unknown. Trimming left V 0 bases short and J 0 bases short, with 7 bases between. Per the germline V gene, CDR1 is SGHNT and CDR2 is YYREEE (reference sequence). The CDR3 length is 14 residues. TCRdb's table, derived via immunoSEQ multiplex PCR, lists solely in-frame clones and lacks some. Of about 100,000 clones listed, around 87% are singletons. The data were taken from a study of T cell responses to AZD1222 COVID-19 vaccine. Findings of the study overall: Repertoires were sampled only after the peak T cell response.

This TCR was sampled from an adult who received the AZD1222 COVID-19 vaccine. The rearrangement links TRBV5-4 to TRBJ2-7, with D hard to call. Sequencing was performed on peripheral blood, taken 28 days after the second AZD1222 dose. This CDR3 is CASSLDTGSYEQYF. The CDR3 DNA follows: TGTGCCAGCAGCTTGGATACGGGCTCCTACGAGCAGTACTTC.